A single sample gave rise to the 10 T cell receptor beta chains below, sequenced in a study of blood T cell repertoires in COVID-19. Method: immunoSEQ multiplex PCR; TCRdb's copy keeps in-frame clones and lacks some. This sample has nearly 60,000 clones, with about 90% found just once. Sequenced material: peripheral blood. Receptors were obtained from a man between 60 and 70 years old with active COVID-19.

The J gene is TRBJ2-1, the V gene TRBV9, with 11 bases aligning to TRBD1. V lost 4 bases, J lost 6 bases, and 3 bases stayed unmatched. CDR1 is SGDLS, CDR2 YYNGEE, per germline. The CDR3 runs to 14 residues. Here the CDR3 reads CASSPGTGGNEQFF. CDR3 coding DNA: TGTGCCAGCAGCCCCGGGACAGGGGGCAATGAGCAGTTCTTC.

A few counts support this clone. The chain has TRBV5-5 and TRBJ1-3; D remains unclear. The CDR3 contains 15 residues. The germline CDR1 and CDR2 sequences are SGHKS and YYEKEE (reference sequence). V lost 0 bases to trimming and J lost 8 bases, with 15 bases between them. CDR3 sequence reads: CASSLGPLPGDTIYF. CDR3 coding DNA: TGTGCCAGCAGCTTGGGGCCCCTACCGGGAGACACCATATATTTT.

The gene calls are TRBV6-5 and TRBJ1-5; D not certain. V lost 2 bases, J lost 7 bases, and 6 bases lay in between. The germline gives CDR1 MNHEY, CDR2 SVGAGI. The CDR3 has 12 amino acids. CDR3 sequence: CASSYVGQPQHF. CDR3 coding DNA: TGTGCCAGCAGTTACGTCGGGCAGCCCCAGCATTTT.

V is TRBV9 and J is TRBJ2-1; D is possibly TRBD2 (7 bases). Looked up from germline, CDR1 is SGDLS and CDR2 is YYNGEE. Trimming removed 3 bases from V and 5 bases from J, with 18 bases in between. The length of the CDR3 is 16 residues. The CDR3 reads CASSETGLGRDNEQFF. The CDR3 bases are TGTGCCAGCAGCGAGACAGGACTAGGGAGGGACAATGAGCAGTTCTTC.

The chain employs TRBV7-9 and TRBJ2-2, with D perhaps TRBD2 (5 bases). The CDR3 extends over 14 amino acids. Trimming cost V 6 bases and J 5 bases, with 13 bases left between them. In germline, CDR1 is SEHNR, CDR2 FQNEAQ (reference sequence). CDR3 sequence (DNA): TGTGCCAGCAGTTCGAGCCCGGGGACCGGGGAGCTGTTTTTT. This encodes CASSSSPGTGELFF.

The chain's CDR3 is CASSLGDRLNYGYTF. In nucleotides, the CDR3 is TGTGCCAGCAGTTTAGGGGACAGGCTAAACTATGGCTACACCTTC. The V and J genes are TRBV28 and TRBJ1-2, with 8 bases lining up with TRBD1. V shed 2 bases, J shed 2 bases, and the junction held 4 bases outside the gene matches. CDR1 is MDHEN and CDR2 is SYDVKM in the germline V gene. The CDR3 contains 15 residues.

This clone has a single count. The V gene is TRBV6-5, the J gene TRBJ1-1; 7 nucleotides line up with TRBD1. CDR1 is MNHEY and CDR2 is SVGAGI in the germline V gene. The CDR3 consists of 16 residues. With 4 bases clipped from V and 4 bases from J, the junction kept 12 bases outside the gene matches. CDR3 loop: CASSSWTGRGGTEAFF. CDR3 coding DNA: TGTGCCAGCAGTTCTTGGACAGGCCGTGGGGGCACTGAAGCTTTCTTT.

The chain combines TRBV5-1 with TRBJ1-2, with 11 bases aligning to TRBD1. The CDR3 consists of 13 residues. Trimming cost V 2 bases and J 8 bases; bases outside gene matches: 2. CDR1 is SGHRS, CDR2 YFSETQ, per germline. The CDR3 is CASSLGQGAGYTF. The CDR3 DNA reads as TGCGCCAGCAGCTTAGGACAGGGGGCAGGCTACACCTTC.

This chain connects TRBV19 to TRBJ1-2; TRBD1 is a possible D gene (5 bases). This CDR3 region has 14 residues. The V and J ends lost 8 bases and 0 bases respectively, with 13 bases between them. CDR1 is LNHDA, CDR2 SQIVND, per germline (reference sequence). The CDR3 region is CASLRGSANYGYTF. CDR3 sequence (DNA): TGTGCCAGTTTGCGGGGGAGCGCTAACTATGGCTACACCTTC.

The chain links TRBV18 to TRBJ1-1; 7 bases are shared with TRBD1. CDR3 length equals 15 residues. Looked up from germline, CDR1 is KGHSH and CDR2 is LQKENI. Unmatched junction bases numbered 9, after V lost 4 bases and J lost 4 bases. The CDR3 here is CASSRSTGLGTEAFF. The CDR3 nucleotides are TGTGCCAGCTCACGGTCGACAGGGCTCGGCACTGAAGCTTTCTTT.